By share, the clone carrying this T cell receptor (beta chain) ranks as medium-sized (0.01 to 0.1%). The antigen remains undetermined. TCR cDNA molecules were tagged individually, and each one carried a unique molecular identifier. TCRdb passed the 5' RACE reads through MiXCR, listing each CDR3 protein once. The data hold 2,800 or so distinct CDR3 sequences, with under 55% observed a single time. Time point reported: sample taken at primary tumor resection. There were 70 to 80 donors, all of them untreated patients with early-stage non-small cell lung cancer. Unsorted whole RNA from tumor, nontumor lung or frozen PBMC underwent sequencing. This record belongs to a study of spatial heterogeneity in lung cancer. The CDR3 length is 13 residues. V lost 5 bases, J lost 4 bases, and 9 bases lay in between. Germline loops: CDR1 SGHAT, CDR2 FQDESV (reference sequence). Notes on the study in general: Tracking of tumor mutation counts was seen in expanded intratumoral alpha and beta TCR counts. The estimated TCR-seq coverage of tumor T cells amounted to about 7% when looking at alpha chains and about 14% when looking at beta chains.

The TCR sequence derives from a male donor with early-stage non-small cell lung cancer. The chain has TRBV11-1 and TRBJ2-1; D is unclear. Material: lung tumor tissue, obtained at surgery. CDR3 protein: CASSPQRYNEQFF. DNA for the CDR3: TGTGCCAGCAGCCCGCAGCGATACAATGAGCAGTTCTTC.